The next 29 T cell receptor beta chains were all read from a single sample in a study of CD8 T cells in Susac syndrome. Random hexamers served to reverse transcribe roughly 0.5 to 1 ug RNA. TCRdb redid the calling of the immunoSEQ multiplex PCR reads with MiXCR, one entry per CDR3 protein. The sample carries roughly 250,000 distinct CDR3 sequences, around 96% recorded once. The specimen sequenced was CD4+ T cells from PBMCs. The receptors originated from a human donor with Susac syndrome.

The rearrangement joins TRBV20-1 to TRBJ1-1; 12 nucleotides align to TRBD1. The trim removed 6 bases at V and 6 bases at J, leaving 17 bases unmatched. Germline-derived CDR1 and CDR2 are DFQATT and SNEGSKA (reference sequence). This CDR3 contains 17 residues. CDR3 DNA: TGCAGTGCGGGACCGGGACAGGGGGCGAGGAGGGGCCCTGAAGCTTTCTTT. Protein: CSAGPGQGARRGPEAFF.

The V call is TRBV15, the J call TRBJ2-2; 7 nucleotides match TRBD2. The CDR3 runs 17 residues. Germline-derived CDR1 and CDR2 are LNHNV and YYDKDF (reference sequence). The V segment lost 0 bases and the J segment 5 bases; nucleotides outside the gene matches: 9. The CDR3 DNA is TGTGCCACCAGCAGAGATTTGGCGGGAGTGAGGACCGGGGAGCTGTTTTTT. Its protein product is CATSRDLAGVRTGELFF.

The genes are TRBV18 and TRBJ2-2, with D possibly TRBD1 on 5 matching bases. Germline assignment: CDR1 KGHSH and CDR2 LQKENI. This CDR3 spans 15 amino acids. The ends were cut back, 3 bases at V and 0 bases at J, with 8 bases in the middle. Written as DNA, the CDR3 is TGTGCCAGCTCACCTCAGGGCCCGAACACCGGGGAGCTGTTTTTT. Its translation: CASSPQGPNTGELFF.

V usage is TRBV30 and J usage is TRBJ2-2, with 7 nucleotides matching TRBD1. Germline V gene data show CDR1 as GTSNPN and CDR2 as SVGIG (reference sequence). J lost 7 bases, V lost 3 bases, and 5 bases had no gene match. The CDR3 totals 13 residues. The CDR3 loop is CAWSRGQLGELFF. For the CDR3, the DNA is TGTGCCTGGAGCAGGGGACAGCTCGGGGAGCTGTTTTTT.

This rearrangement joins TRBV12-3 or TRBV12-4 to TRBJ1-2; perhaps TRBD1 as D (6 bases). This CDR3 has 14 amino acids. Trimming removed 5 bases from V and 5 bases from J, with 15 bases in between. The CDR3 loop is CASSTGGQGYGYTF. The CDR3 nucleotides read TGTGCCAGCAGTACAGGTGGCCAGGGGTATGGCTACACCTTC.

The chain uses TRBV9 and TRBJ2-3; 7 positions agree with TRBD2. This CDR3 has 17 amino acids. V lost 2 bases and J lost 1; bases outside the gene matches: 10. Looked up from germline, CDR1 is SGDLS and CDR2 is YYNGEE. CDR3 protein: CASSVPPSGLGTDTQYF. The DNA for the CDR3 is TGTGCCAGCAGCGTCCCCCCTAGCGGTTTGGGCACAGATACGCAGTATTTT.

V gene TRBV7-2 combines with J gene TRBJ2-1; no definite D call. The length of the CDR3 is 13 residues. Germline lookup yields CDR1 SGHTA and CDR2 FQGNSA. The germline V and J ends were trimmed by 3 bases and 0 bases, with 3 bases remaining between them. CDR3 in DNA: TGTGCCAGCAGCTTTGCCTCCTACAATGAGCAGTTCTTC. Amino acids: CASSFASYNEQFF.

This clonotype was seen only once. The V gene is TRBV9, the J gene TRBJ2-2; 7 bases agree with TRBD1. With 3 bases clipped from V and 4 bases from J, the junction kept 21 bases outside the gene matches. Germline V lookup: CDR1 SGDLS, CDR2 YYNGEE. This CDR3 is 20 amino acids long. The CDR3: CASSDPRAGLDRAFTGELFF. Written as DNA, the CDR3 is TGTGCCAGCAGCGACCCTAGGGCCGGACTTGACAGGGCGTTCACCGGGGAGCTGTTTTTT.

The rearrangement uses TRBV9 and TRBJ2-1; unclear D gene. The germline CDR1 and CDR2 sequences are SGDLS and YYNGEE. The V end lost 0 bases, the J end lost 9 bases, and 10 bases lay between the germline ends. This CDR3 region has 13 residues. As DNA, the CDR3 is TGTGCCAGCAGCGTAGAGGCCAGAGGTGAGCAGTTCTTC. Protein sequence: CASSVEARGEQFF.

The chain employs TRBV9 and TRBJ1-2, with D possibly TRBD1 on 5 matching bases. CDR3 length: 13 amino acids. Trimming took 3 bases from V and 5 from J, leaving 11 bases between them. The V gene's germline CDR1 is SGDLS and CDR2 YYNGEE. CDR3 residues: CASSEGTVYGYTF. The CDR3 DNA is TGTGCCAGCAGCGAAGGGACCGTGTATGGCTACACCTTC.

The genes are TRBV29-1 and TRBJ1-2, with TRBD1 as a possible D gene (5 bases). Trimming shortened V by 3 bases and J by 8 bases, and 16 bases separated the two germline ends. Germline assignment: CDR1 SQVTM and CDR2 ANQGSEA. The CDR3 loop spans 13 amino acids. This CDR3 reads CSVDTARVGGYTF. DNA for the CDR3: TGCAGCGTTGATACGGCCAGGGTAGGAGGCTACACCTTC.

J is TRBJ2-1 and V is TRBV20-1; 8 bases are shared with TRBD1. The CDR3 is 14 residues long. The J segment lost 4 bases and the V segment lost 2 bases, leaving 4 bases of the junction unmatched. Germline V gene sequence: CDR1 DFQATT, CDR2 SNEGSKA (reference sequence). CDR3 sequence: CSARLRTGYNEQFF. In nucleotides, the CDR3 is TGCAGTGCTAGACTCCGGACAGGGTACAATGAGCAGTTCTTC.

V usage is TRBV14 and J usage is TRBJ1-2; no reliable D call. Trimming pared 0 bases from V and 4 bases from J, leaving 12 bases between. The CDR3 loop spans 15 amino acids. Germline V gene lookup returns CDR1 SGHDN and CDR2 FVKESK. The CDR3 loop reads CASSQDLVEGYGYTF. As DNA, the CDR3 is TGTGCCAGCAGCCAAGACCTCGTGGAGGGCTATGGCTACACCTTC.

This clonotype came up once. The V gene is TRBV20-1, the J gene TRBJ1-2; D uncertain. CDR1 is DFQATT and CDR2 is SNEGSKA in the germline V gene (reference sequence). This CDR3 is built from 14 residues. Trimming took off 0 bases at V and 10 bases at J, with 18 bases between the two ends. The CDR3 DNA sequence: TGCAGTGCTAGAGATGCGGAGGCCCCCAGTGACTACACCTTC. Encoded protein: CSARDAEAPSDYTF.

The chain combines TRBV18 with TRBJ1-1, with D perhaps matching TRBD1 (5 bases). Germline values: CDR1 KGHSH, CDR2 LQKENI. The CDR3 is 12 amino acids. Trimming shortened V by 6 bases and J by 8 bases, and 13 bases separated the two germline ends. CDR3 nucleotide sequence: TGTGCCAGCTCCCCCGACAGCGGAGAAGCTTTCTTT. Its translation: CASSPDSGEAFF.

The J gene is TRBJ1-5, the V gene TRBV12-3 or TRBV12-4; D remains ambiguous. V lost 6 bases to trimming and J lost 2 bases, with 11 bases between them. CDR3 size: 14 residues. In DNA form, the CDR3 reads TGTGCCAGCAGCAAAAACAGACGCAATCAGCCCCAGCATTTT. Translating gives CASSKNRRNQPQHF.

V usage is TRBV11-2 and J usage is TRBJ2-5; no definite D call. The V and J ends lost 2 bases and 5 bases respectively, with 9 bases between them. The CDR3 is 13 amino acids. Looked up from germline, CDR1 is SGHAT and CDR2 is FQNNGV. Written as DNA, the CDR3 is TGTGCCAGCAGCTTATCTAGTTATGAGACCCAGTACTTC. This codes for CASSLSSYETQYF.

This clonotype came up once. The chain links TRBV19 to TRBJ1-5; D unclear. CDR1 and CDR2 (germline): LNHDA, SQIVND (reference sequence). The CDR3 has 15 amino acids. Trimming pared 5 bases from V and 2 bases from J, leaving 13 bases between. This CDR3 is CASSPRGVGNQPQHF. The CDR3 DNA reads TGTGCCAGTAGTCCCCGCGGGGTGGGCAATCAGCCCCAGCATTTT.

Remarks on this clonotype: A read error may account for a junction end that differs from germline. This chain links TRBV5-1 with TRBJ2-5, with a tentative D call TRBD1 (5 bases). Germline CDR1 reads SGHRS; CDR2 reads YFSETQ. This CDR3 contains 14 residues. The CDR3 here is CASSLGQPGETQYF. CDR3 nucleotides: TGTGCCAGCAGCTTAGGGCAGCCAGGGGAGACCCAGTACTTC.

V is TRBV28 and J is TRBJ2-7, with unresolved D. This CDR3 has 11 residues. From germline, CDR1 is MDHEN and CDR2 SYDVKM. Trimming removed 2 bases at V and 6 bases at J, with 5 bases between. The CDR3 region is CASSLIREQYF. CDR3 DNA sequence: TGTGCCAGCAGTTTAATTCGCGAGCAGTACTTC.

V and J are TRBV6-5 and TRBJ2-1; 7 bases line up with TRBD1. The V segment lost 3 bases and the J segment 6 bases; nucleotides outside the gene matches: 5. Germline CDR1 and CDR2: MNHEY and SVGAGI. The CDR3 is 14 amino acids. The CDR3 sequence: CASSYWDRPNEQFF. CDR3 DNA sequence: TGTGCCAGCAGTTATTGGGACAGACCCAATGAGCAGTTCTTC.

The rearrangement uses TRBV13 and TRBJ2-6; the match to TRBD2 covers 8 bases. This CDR3 is 18 amino acids long. V shed 1 base, J shed 0 bases, and the junction held 5 bases outside the gene matches. Germline V lookup: CDR1 PRHDT, CDR2 FYEKMQ (reference sequence). This chain's CDR3 is CASSLELAVLSGANVLTF. CDR3 nucleotide sequence: TGTGCCAGCAGCTTAGAACTAGCGGTTCTCTCTGGGGCCAACGTCCTGACTTTC.

The rearrangement uses TRBV25-1 and TRBJ2-7; 10 bases line up with TRBD1. The CDR3 length is 14 residues. The germline V gene has CDR1 MGHDK and CDR2 SYGVNS. V trimming: 4 bases; J trimming: 5 bases; junction bases outside the gene matches: 5. CDR3 nucleotides: TGTGCCAGCAGTGCAAGGACAGGGGGGGACGAGCAGTACTTC. Protein sequence: CASSARTGGDEQYF.

The V gene is TRBV10-3, the J gene TRBJ2-7; 12 bases fit TRBD1. J gave up 2 bases and V 4 bases, and 3 bases lay outside the gene matches. CDR3 size: 15 residues. Germline V gene data show CDR1 as ENHRY and CDR2 as SYGVKD. CDR3 amino acids: CAISVGTGGAYEQYF. CDR3 DNA sequence: TGTGCCATCAGTGTCGGGACAGGGGGCGCCTACGAGCAGTACTTC.

The CDR3 reads CASSKVPGKNTEAFF. The CDR3 region has the DNA TGTGCCAGCAGCAAAGTCCCAGGGAAGAACACTGAAGCTTTCTTT. This sequence joins TRBV21-1 and TRBJ1-1; the D call TRBD1 from the table was never checked on the DNA. TRBV21-1 is a pseudogene locus. CDR3 size: 15 residues.

The sample holds one count of this clonotype. The gene calls are TRBV18 and TRBJ1-2, with 9 bases fitting TRBD1. The CDR3 runs to 15 residues. From germline, CDR1 is KGHSH and CDR2 LQKENI. Losses at the gene ends were 6 bases for V and 6 bases for J; bases not matched to a gene: 11. The CDR3 DNA sequence: TGTGCCAGCTCCCGCCGTGACAGGGGGAATGATGGCTACACCTTC. Translated, it gives CASSRRDRGNDGYTF.

The rearrangement uses TRBV2 and TRBJ1-5, with TRBD1 as a possible D gene (5 bases). CDR1 is SNHLY, CDR2 FYNNEI, per germline. V was trimmed by 1 base and J by 1 base, leaving 14 bases between them. The CDR3 is 17 amino acids. The CDR3 loop is CASSEVQGGWSNQPQHF. CDR3 coding DNA: TGTGCCAGCAGTGAAGTTCAGGGCGGTTGGAGCAATCAGCCCCAGCATTTT.

This CDR3 reads CASSPQERRTNYGYTF. CDR3 in DNA: TGTGCCAGCTCACCCCAGGAGAGACGAACTAACTATGGCTACACCTTC. The chain combines TRBV18 with TRBJ1-2; D is unresolved. Trimming removed 3 bases from V and 0 bases from J, with 14 bases in between. CDR3 length: 16 amino acids. Germline V gene lookup returns CDR1 KGHSH and CDR2 LQKENI. Full variable domain (outside the CDR3, taken from reference TRBV18 and TRBJ1-2): NAGVMQNPRHLVRRRGQEARLRCSPMKGHSHVYWYRQLPEEGLKFMVYLQKENIIDESGMPKERFSAEFPKEGPSILRIQQVVRGDSAAYFCASSPQERRTNYGYTFGSGTRLTVV.

J is TRBJ2-1 and V is TRBV24-1; D unresolved. Germline V gene data show CDR1 as KGHDR and CDR2 as SFDVKD. The CDR3 has 12 residues. V was shortened by 8 bases and J by 8 bases, with 12 bases between the two germline ends. CDR3 residues: CATIGPLDEQFF. DNA of the CDR3: TGTGCCACCATTGGGCCCCTAGATGAGCAGTTCTTC.